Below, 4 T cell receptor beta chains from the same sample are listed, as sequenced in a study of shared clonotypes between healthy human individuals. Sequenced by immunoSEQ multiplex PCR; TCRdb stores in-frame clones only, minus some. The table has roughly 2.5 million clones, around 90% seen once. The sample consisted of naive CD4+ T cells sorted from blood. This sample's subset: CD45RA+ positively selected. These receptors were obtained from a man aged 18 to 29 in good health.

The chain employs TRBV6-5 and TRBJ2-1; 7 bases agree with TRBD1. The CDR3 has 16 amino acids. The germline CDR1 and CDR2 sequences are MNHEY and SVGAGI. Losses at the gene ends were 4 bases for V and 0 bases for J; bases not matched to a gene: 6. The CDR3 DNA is TGTGCCAGCAGTTCACGCAGGGGGATCTCCTACAATGAGCAGTTCTTC. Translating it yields CASSSRRGISYNEQFF.

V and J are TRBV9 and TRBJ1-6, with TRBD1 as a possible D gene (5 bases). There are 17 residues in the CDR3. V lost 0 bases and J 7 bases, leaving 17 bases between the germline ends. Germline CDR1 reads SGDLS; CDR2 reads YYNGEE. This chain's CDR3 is CASSVDRGWRPNSPLHF. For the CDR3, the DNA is TGTGCCAGCAGCGTAGATAGGGGATGGCGGCCCAATTCACCCCTCCACTTT.

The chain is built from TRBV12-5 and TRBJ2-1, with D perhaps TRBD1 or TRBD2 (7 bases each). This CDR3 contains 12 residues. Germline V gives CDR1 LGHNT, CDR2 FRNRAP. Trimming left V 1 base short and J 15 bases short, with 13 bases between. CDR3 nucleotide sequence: TGTGCTAGTGGTTTGGATCAGGGGGGGTTGTTCTTC. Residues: CASGLDQGGLFF.

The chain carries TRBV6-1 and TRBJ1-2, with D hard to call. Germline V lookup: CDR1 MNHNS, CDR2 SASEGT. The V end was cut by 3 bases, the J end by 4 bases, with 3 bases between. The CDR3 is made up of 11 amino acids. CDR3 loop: CASSDFYGYTF. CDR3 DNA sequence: TGTGCCAGCAGTGATTTCTATGGCTACACCTTC.